This T cell receptor (beta chain) was identified in a study of blood T cell repertoires in COVID-19. Study details: T cells, B-cell-depleted T cells, or PBMCs supplied cDNA or gDNA.

With 5 bases removed from V and 0 bases from J, the gap between germline ends came to 11 bases. Germline assignment: CDR1 SEHNR and CDR2 FQNEAQ (reference sequence). The CDR3 has 15 amino acids. TCRdb keeps only in-frame clones here, not all; method: immunoSEQ multiplex PCR. Of around 320,000 clones in the sample, 85% to 90% were seen once. This chain joins TRBV7-9 and TRBJ2-1, with D tentatively TRBD2 (5 bases). This receptor was taken from a woman between 50 and 59 years old who had been exposed to COVID-19. The specimen sequenced was PBMCs or T cells enriched from blood (not recorded which). CDR3 amino acids: CASSLLGSSYNEQFF. For the CDR3, the DNA is TGTGCCAGCAGCCTCCTGGGGAGCTCCTACAATGAGCAGTTCTTC.